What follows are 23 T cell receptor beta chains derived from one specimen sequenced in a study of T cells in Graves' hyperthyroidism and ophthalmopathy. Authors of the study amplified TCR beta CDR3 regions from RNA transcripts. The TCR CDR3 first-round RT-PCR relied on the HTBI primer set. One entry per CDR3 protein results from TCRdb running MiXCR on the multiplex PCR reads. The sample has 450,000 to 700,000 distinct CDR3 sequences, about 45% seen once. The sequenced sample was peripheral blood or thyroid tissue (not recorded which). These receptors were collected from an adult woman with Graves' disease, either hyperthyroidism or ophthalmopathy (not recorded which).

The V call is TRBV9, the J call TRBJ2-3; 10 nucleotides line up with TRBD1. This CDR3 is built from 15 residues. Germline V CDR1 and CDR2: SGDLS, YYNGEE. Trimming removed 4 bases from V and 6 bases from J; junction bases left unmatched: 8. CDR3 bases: TGTGCCAGCAGCCCGCAGGGACAGGGGTGGGATACGCAGTATTTT. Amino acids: CASSPQGQGWDTQYF.

CDR3 loop: CAIGAGVETQYF. The DNA of the CDR3 is TGTGCCATCGGAGCGGGAGTGGAGACCCAGTACTTC. The V call is TRBV10-3, the J call TRBJ2-5, with TRBD2 identical over 8 bases. Germline CDR1 reads ENHRY; CDR2 reads SYGVKD. This CDR3 has 12 amino acids. Trimming took 8 bases from V and 5 from J; bases not matched to a gene: 4.

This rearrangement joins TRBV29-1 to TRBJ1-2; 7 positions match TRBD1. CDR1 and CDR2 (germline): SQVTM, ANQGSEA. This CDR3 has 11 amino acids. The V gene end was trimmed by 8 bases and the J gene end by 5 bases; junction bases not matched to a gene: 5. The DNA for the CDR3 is TGCAGCACAGGGACAGAATATGGCTACACCTTC. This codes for CSTGTEYGYTF. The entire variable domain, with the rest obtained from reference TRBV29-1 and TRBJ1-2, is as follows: SAVISQKPSRDICQRGTSLTIQCQVDSQVTMMFWYRQQPGQSLTLIATANQGSEATYESGFVIDKFPISRPNLTFSTLTVSNMSPEDSSIYLCSTGTEYGYTFGSGTRLTVV.

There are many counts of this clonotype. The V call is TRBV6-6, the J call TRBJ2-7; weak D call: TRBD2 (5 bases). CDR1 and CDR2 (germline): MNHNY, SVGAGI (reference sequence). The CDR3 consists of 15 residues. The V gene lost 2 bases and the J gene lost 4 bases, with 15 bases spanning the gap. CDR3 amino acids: CASSYEGEGSYEQYF. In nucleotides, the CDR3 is TGTGCCAGCAGTTACGAGGGAGAAGGTTCGTACGAGCAGTACTTC.

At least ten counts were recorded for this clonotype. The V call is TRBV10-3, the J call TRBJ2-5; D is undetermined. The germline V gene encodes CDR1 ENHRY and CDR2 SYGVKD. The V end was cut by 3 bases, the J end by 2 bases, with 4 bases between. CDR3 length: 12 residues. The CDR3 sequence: CAISEVQETQYF. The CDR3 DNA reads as TGTGCCATCAGTGAAGTGCAAGAGACCCAGTACTTC.

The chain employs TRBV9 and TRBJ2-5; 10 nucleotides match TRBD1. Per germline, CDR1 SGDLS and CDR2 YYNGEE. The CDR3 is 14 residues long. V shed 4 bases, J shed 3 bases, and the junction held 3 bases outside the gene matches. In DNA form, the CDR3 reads TGTGCCAGCAGCCAAGGGACAGGGGAAGAGACCCAGTACTTC. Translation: CASSQGTGEETQYF. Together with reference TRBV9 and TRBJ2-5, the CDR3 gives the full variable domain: DSGVTQTPKHLITATGQRVTLRCSPRSGDLSVYWYQQSLDQGLQFLIQYYNGEERAKGNILERFSAQQFPDLHSELNLSSLELGDSALYFCASSQGTGEETQYFGPGTRLLVL.

The DNA of the CDR3 is TGCAGCGCAAAAGGGGGGGGGACTGAAGCTTTCTTT. It is translated as CSAKGGGTEAFF. This chain links TRBV29-1 with TRBJ1-1, with a weak D call TRBD1 (6 bases). V was pared by 7 bases and J by 5 bases, with 14 bases between. The CDR3 runs 12 residues. Germline V gives CDR1 SQVTM, CDR2 ANQGSEA.

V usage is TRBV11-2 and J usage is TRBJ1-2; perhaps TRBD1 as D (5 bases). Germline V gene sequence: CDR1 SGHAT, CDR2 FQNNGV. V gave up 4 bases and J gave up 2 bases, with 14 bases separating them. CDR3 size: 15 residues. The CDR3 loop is CASSSGASGNYGYTF. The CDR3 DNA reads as TGTGCCAGCAGCTCCGGGGCTAGCGGGAACTATGGCTACACCTTC.

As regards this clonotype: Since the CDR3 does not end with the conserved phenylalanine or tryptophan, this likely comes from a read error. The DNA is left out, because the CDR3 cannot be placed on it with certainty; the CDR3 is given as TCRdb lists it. The CDR3 sequence is CASSLDRNT. V is TRBV7-2 and J is TRBJ1-3; the D call in the table, TRBD1, was not verified against the DNA. Germline V lookup: CDR1 SGHTA, CDR2 FQGNSA. Termini included, the CDR3 measures 9 amino acids.

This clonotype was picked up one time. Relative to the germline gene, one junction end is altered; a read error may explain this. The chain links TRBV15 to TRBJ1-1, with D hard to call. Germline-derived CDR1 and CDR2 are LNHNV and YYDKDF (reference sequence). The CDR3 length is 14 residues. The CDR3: CAASSLLQEAEAFF. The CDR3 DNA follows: TGTGCCGCCAGCAGCTTATTGCAGGAGGCTGAAGCTTTCTTT. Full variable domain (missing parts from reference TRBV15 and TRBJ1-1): DAMVIQNPRYQVTQFGKPVTLSCSQTLNHNVMYWYQQKSSQAPKLLFHYYDKDFNNEADTPDNFQSRRPNTSFCFLDIRSPGLGDTAMYLCAASSLLQEAEAFFGQGTRLTVV.

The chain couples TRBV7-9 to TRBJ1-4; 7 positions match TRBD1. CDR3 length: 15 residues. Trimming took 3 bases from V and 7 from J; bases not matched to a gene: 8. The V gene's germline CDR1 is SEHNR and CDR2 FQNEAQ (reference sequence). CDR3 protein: CASSFPGTESEKLFF. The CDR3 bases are TGTGCCAGCAGCTTCCCCGGGACAGAGAGTGAAAAACTGTTTTTT.

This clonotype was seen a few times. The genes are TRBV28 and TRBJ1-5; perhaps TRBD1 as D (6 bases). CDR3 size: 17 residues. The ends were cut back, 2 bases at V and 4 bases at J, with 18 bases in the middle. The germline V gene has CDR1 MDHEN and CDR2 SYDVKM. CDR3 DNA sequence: TGTGCCAGCAGTTTAAGGGGGTGGAAGATGAGGAATCAGCCCCAGCATTTT. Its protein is CASSLRGWKMRNQPQHF.

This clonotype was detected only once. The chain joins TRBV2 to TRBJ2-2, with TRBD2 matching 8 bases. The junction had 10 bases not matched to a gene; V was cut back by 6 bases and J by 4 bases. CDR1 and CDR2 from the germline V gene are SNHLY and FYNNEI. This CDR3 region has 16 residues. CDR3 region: CASRALAGRSTGELFF. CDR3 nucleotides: TGTGCCAGCAGAGCCCTAGCGGGCAGGAGCACCGGGGAGCTGTTTTTT.

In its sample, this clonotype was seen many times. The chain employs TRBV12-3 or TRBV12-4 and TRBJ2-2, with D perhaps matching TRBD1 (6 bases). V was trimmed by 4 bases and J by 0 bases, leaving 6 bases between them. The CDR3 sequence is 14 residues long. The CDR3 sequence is CASSWDTNTGELFF. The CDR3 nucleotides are TGTGCCAGCAGTTGGGACACGAACACCGGGGAGCTGTTTTTT.

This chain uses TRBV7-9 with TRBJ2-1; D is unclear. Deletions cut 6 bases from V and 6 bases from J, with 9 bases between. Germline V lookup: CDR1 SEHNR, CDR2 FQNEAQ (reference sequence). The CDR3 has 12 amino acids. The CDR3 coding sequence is TGTGCCAGCAGTGCCCTTTTCAATGAGCAGTTCTTC. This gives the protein CASSALFNEQFF.

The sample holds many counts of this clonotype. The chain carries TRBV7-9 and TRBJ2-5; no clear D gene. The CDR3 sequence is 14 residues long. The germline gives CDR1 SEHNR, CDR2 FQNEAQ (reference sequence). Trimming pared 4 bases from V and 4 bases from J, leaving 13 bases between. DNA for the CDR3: TGTGCCAGCAGCTCGCCGACGCGCCTAGAGACCCAGTACTTC. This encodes CASSSPTRLETQYF. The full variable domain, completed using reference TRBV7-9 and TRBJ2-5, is DTGVSQNPRHKITKRGQNVTFRCDPISEHNRLYWYRQTLGQGPEFLTYFQNEAQLEKSRLLSDRFSAERPKGSFSTLEIQRTEQGDSAMYLCASSSPTRLETQYFGPGTRLLVL.

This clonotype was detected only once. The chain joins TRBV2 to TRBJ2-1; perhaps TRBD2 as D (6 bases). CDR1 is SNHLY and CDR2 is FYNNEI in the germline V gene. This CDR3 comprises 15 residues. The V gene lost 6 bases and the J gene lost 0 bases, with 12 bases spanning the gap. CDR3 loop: CASRGTYGSYNEQFF. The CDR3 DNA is TGTGCCAGCAGAGGGACTTACGGCTCCTACAATGAGCAGTTCTTC.

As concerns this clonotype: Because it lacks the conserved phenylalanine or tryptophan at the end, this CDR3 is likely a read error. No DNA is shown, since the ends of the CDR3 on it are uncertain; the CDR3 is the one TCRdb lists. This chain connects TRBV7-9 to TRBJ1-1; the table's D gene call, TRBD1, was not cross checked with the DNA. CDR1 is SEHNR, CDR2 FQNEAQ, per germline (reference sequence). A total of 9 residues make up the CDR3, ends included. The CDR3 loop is CASSFTRDR.

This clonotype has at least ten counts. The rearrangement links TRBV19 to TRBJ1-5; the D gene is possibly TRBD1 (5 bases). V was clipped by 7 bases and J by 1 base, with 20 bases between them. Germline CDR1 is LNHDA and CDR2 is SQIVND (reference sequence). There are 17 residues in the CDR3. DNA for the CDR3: TGTGCCAGTACCTCATTGGGCGGGGACCTAAGCAATCAGCCCCAGCATTTT. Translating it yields CASTSLGGDLSNQPQHF.

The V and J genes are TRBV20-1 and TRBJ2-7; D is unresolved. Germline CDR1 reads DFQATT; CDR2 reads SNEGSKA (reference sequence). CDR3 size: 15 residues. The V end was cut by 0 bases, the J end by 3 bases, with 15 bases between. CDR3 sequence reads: CSARDPQSVGYEQYF. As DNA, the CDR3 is TGCAGTGCTAGAGATCCTCAATCTGTGGGCTACGAGCAGTACTTC.

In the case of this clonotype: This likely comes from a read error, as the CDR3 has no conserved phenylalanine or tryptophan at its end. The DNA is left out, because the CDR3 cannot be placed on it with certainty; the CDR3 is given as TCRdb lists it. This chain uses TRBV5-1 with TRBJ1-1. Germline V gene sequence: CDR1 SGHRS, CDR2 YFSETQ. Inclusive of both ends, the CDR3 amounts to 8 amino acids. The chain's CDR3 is CASSLGSS.

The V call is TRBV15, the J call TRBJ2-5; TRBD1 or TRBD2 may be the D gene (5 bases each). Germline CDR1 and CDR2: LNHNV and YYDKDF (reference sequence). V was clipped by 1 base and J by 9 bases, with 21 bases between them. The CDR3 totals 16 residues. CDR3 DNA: TGTGCCACCAGCAGAGCCTTGGGGGATAGCAATCAGCCCCAGTACTTC. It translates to CATSRALGDSNQPQYF.

CDR3 sequence (DNA): TGTGCCAGCAGGGGGGTCGGCGGCTATGGCTACACCTTC. Its translation is CASRGVGGYGYTF. The rearrangement links TRBV7-9 to TRBJ1-2; possibly TRBD1 for D (5 bases). The V end lost 6 bases, the J end lost 4 bases, and 12 bases lay between the germline ends. Germline CDR1 is SEHNR and CDR2 is FQNEAQ (reference sequence). The CDR3 runs 13 residues.